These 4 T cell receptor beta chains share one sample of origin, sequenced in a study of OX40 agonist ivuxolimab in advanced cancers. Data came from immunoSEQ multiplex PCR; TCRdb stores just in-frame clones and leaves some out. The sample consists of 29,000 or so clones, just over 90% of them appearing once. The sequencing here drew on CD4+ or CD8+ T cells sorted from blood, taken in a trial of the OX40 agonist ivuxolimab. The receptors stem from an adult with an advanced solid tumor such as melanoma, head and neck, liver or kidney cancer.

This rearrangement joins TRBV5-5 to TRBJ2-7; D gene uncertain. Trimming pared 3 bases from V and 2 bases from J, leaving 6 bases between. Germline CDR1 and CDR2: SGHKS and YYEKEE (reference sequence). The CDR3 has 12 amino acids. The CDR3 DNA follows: TGTGCCAGCAGCTCGCCGACCTACGAGCAGTACTTC. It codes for CASSSPTYEQYF.

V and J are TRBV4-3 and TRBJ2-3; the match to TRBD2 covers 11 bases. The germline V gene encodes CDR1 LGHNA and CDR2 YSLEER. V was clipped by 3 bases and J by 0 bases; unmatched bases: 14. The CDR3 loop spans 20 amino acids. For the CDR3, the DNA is TGCGCCAGCAGCCACCCGATAAGACTAGCGGGGACCTGGAGCACAGATACGCAGTATTTT. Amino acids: CASSHPIRLAGTWSTDTQYF.

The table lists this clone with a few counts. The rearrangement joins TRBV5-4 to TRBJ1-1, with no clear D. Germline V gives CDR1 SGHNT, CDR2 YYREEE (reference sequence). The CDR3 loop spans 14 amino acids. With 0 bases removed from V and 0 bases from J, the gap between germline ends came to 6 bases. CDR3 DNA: TGTGCCAGCAGCTTGGAGACGGTGAACACTGAAGCTTTCTTT. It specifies CASSLETVNTEAFF. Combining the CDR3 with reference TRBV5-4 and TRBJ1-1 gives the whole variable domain ETGVTQSPTHLIKTRGQQVTLRCSSQSGHNTVSWYQQALGQGPQFIFQYYREEENGRGNFPPRFSGLQFPNYSSELNVNALELDDSALYLCASSLETVNTEAFFGQGTRLTVV.

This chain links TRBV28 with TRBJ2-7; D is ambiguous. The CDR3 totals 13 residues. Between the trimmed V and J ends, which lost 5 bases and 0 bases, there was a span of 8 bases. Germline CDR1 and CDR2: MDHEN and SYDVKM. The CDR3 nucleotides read TGTGCCAGCAGTGCTCTTCACTCCTACGAGCAGTACTTC. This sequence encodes CASSALHSYEQYF.